Sequencing of this TCR beta chain was carried out in a study of T cell repertoires in cytomegalovirus infection. Across the study: Matching HLA type and CMV infection were both indicated by public TCR beta signatures.

Broader study findings: It was HLA-C-restricted CMV-specific TCR beta clonotypes that dominated the response ex vivo.

This CDR3 spans 12 amino acids. The V gene lost 1 base and the J gene lost 8 bases, with 8 bases spanning the gap. Germline V gives CDR1 SGHTA, CDR2 FQGNSA. This clonotype was found a few times. Its cognate antigen is unknown. TCRdb called the reads again in MiXCR, with one record for every CDR3 protein. Seen here are 300,000 or so distinct CDR3 sequences, around 25% observed once, and the top ten hold roughly 14%. The chain recombines TRBV7-2 with TRBJ1-2; D is unresolved. This sequence was found in a human donor in good health (CMV status not recorded). Some clones in this sample may be carry-over from other donors' samples. Sequenced material: PBMCs. The CDR3: CASSLEAGGYTF. The CDR3 DNA follows: TGTGCCAGCAGCTTAGAGGCGGGCGGCTACACCTTC.